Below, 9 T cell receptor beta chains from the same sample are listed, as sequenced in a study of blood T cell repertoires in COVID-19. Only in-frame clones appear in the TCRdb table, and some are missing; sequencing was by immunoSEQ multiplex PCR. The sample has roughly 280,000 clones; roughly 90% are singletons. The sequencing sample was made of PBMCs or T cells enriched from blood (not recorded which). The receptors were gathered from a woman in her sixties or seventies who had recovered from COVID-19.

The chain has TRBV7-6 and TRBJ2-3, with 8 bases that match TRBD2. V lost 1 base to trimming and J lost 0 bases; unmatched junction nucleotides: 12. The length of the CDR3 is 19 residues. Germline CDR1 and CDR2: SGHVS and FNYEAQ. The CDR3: CASSLGMAGVAGSTDTQYF. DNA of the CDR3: TGTGCCAGCAGCTTAGGAATGGCGGGGGTAGCGGGGAGCACAGATACGCAGTATTTT.

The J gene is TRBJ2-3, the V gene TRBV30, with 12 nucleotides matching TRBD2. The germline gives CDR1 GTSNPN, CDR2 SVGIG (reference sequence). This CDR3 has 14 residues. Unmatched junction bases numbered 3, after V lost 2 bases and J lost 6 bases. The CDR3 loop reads CAWSSTSGGDTQYF. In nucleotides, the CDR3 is TGTGCCTGGAGTTCCACTAGCGGGGGGGATACGCAGTATTTT.

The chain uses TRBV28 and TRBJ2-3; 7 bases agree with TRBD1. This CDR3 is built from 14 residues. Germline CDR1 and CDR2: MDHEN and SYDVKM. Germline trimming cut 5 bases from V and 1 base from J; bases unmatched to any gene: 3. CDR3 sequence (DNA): TGTGCCAGCAGTGACAGGGTTGGCACAGATACGCAGTATTTT. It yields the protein CASSDRVGTDTQYF.

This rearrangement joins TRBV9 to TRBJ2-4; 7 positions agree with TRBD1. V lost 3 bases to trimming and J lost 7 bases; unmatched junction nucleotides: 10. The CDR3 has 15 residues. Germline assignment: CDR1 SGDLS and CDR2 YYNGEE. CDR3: CASSANRDSGNIQYF. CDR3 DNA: TGTGCCAGCAGCGCCAACCGGGACAGTGGGAACATTCAGTACTTC. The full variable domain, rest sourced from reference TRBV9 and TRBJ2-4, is DSGVTQTPKHLITATGQRVTLRCSPRSGDLSVYWYQQSLDQGLQFLIQYYNGEERAKGNILERFSAQQFPDLHSELNLSSLELGDSALYFCASSANRDSGNIQYFGAGTRLSVL.

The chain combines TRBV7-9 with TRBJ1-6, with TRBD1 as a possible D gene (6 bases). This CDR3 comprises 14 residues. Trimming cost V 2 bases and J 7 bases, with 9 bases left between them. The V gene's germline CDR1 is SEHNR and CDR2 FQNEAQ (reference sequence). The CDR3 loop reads CASSLLGANSPLHF. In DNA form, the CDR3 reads TGTGCCAGCAGCTTATTGGGGGCAAATTCACCCCTCCACTTT.

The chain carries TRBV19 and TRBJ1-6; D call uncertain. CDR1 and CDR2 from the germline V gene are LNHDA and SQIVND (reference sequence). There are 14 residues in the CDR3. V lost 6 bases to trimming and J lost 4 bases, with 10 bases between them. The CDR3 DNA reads TGTGCCAGTAGGTCAGAACAGTATAATTCACCCCTCCACTTT. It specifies CASRSEQYNSPLHF.

CDR3 DNA sequence: TGTGCCAGCAGCCAAGTAACAGTTGGCGAGCAGTACTTC. Translating it yields CASSQVTVGEQYF. J is TRBJ2-7 and V is TRBV14; D is unclear. This CDR3 has 13 residues. The V gene's germline CDR1 is SGHDN and CDR2 FVKESK. The V and J ends lost 1 base and 6 bases respectively, with 10 bases between them.

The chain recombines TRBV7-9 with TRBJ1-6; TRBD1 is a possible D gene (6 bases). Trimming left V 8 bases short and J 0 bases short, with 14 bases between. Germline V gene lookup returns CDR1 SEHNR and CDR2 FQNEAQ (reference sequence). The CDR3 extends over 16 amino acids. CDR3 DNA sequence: TGTGCCAGCGCAGATCAGGGGAGCTCCTATAATTCACCCCTCCACTTT. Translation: CASADQGSSYNSPLHF. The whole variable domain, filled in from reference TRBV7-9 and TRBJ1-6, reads DTGVSQNPRHKITKRGQNVTFRCDPISEHNRLYWYRQTLGQGPEFLTYFQNEAQLEKSRLLSDRFSAERPKGSFSTLEIQRTEQGDSAMYLCASADQGSSYNSPLHFGNGTRLTVT.

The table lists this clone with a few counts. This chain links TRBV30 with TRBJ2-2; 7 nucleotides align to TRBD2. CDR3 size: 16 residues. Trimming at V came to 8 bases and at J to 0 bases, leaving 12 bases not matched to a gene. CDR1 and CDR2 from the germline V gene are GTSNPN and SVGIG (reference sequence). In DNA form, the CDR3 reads TGTGCCCGGGGCAGGGCGGGAGACCCGAACACCGGGGAGCTGTTTTTT. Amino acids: CARGRAGDPNTGELFF.